These 22 T cell receptor beta chains originate from one sample sequenced in a study of blood T cells in healthy people across ages. PCR was performed a second time for roughly 7 to 11 cycles using a sample-barcoded 5' primer and a J-beta primer mix. One entry per CDR3 protein, called by TCRdb with MiXCR from the 5' RACE reads. The sample shows hundreds of thousands of distinct CDR3 sequences, roughly three fifths of them seen only once. Material: blood. The receptor set was obtained from a middle-aged man in good health.

The rearrangement uses TRBV5-1 and TRBJ2-3, with D possibly called TRBD1 or TRBD2 (6 bases each). Trimming shortened V by 3 bases and J by 2 bases, and 16 bases separated the two germline ends. In germline, CDR1 is SGHRS, CDR2 YFSETQ. The CDR3 contains 16 residues. DNA of the CDR3: TGCGCCAGCAGCTCAAATCCCCCGGGGGCCACAGATACGCAGTATTTT. Translation: CASSSNPPGATDTQYF.

This clonotype was detected a few times. The rearrangement joins TRBV4-2 to TRBJ2-3; D is uncertain. The length of the CDR3 is 15 residues. V dropped 0 bases and J dropped 6 bases, with 13 bases sitting between them. Germline CDR1 and CDR2: LGHNA and YNFKEQ. The CDR3 DNA follows: TGTGCCAGCAGCCAAGACTACCCACCCAGGGATACGCAGTATTTT. This sequence encodes CASSQDYPPRDTQYF.

The rearrangement joins TRBV12-3 or TRBV12-4 to TRBJ2-7; D gene unclear. Trimming took off 2 bases at V and 0 bases at J, with 17 bases between the two ends. This CDR3 is built from 17 residues. The DNA for the CDR3 is TGTGCCAGCAGTTTAAGGGTAGGGCAGGTCAACTCCTACGAGCAGTACTTC. It is translated as CASSLRVGQVNSYEQYF.

The rearrangement uses TRBV28 and TRBJ2-7; no reliable D call. This CDR3 has 15 amino acids. V shed 2 bases and J shed 0 bases, with 11 bases lying between them. CDR1 is MDHEN and CDR2 is SYDVKM in the germline V gene. The CDR3 loop reads CASSLNSESSYEQYF. CDR3 nucleotide sequence: TGTGCCAGCAGTTTAAACAGTGAGAGCTCCTACGAGCAGTACTTC.

The rearrangement links TRBV11-1 to TRBJ2-3; 7 positions agree with TRBD1. The J segment lost 3 bases and the V segment lost 6 bases, leaving 15 bases of the junction unmatched. Germline CDR1 is SGHAT and CDR2 is FQDESV (reference sequence). The CDR3 is 17 amino acids. The CDR3 sequence: CASRLRSNRGSTDTQYF. Here the CDR3 DNA reads TGTGCCAGCAGATTGAGAAGTAACAGGGGTAGTACAGATACGCAGTATTTT.

This clonotype was counted only a few times. The chain couples TRBV25-1 to TRBJ2-3; D ambiguous. The CDR3 extends over 14 amino acids. Trimming cost V 2 bases and J 0 bases, with 6 bases left between them. From germline, CDR1 is MGHDK and CDR2 SYGVNS. The CDR3 sequence: CASSETRSTDTQYF. CDR3 coding DNA: TGTGCCAGCAGTGAAACCCGAAGCACAGATACGCAGTATTTT.

V gene TRBV20-1 combines with J gene TRBJ2-3; the match to TRBD2 covers 7 bases. The length of the CDR3 is 15 residues. V gave up 6 bases and J gave up 0 bases; unmatched junction bases: 9. CDR1 DFQATT and CDR2 SNEGSKA come from the germline V gene (reference sequence). As DNA, the CDR3 is TGCAGTGCCAAAAGGGACTACTCTAGCACAGATACGCAGTATTTT. Translated, it gives CSAKRDYSSTDTQYF.

This clonotype was seen once. V gene TRBV6-6 combines with J gene TRBJ2-7, with D possibly being TRBD1 or TRBD2 (5 bases each). This CDR3 spans 14 amino acids. Looked up from germline, CDR1 is MNHNY and CDR2 is SVGAGI (reference sequence). Deletions cut 5 bases from V and 1 base from J, with 12 bases between. The CDR3 DNA follows: TGTGCCAGCAGTGGCCGGGACCGTTCCTACGAGCAGTACTTC. Protein product: CASSGRDRSYEQYF.

This rearrangement joins TRBV3-1 to TRBJ2-3, with D tentatively TRBD2 (5 bases). This CDR3 contains 15 residues. CDR1 is LGHDT and CDR2 is YNNKEL in the germline V gene (reference sequence). With 0 bases removed from V and 0 bases from J, the gap between germline ends came to 7 bases. The CDR3 region is CASSQERDSTDTQYF. CDR3 coding DNA: TGTGCCAGCAGCCAAGAACGGGATAGCACAGATACGCAGTATTTT.

This clonotype was detected only a few times. The chain has TRBV18 and TRBJ2-4; no definite D call. Between the trimmed V and J ends, which lost 2 bases and 5 bases, there was a span of 1 base. The CDR3 has 11 amino acids. The germline V gene has CDR1 KGHSH and CDR2 LQKENI. The CDR3, as DNA: TGTGCCAGCTCACCAGAAAACATTCAGTACTTC. Residues: CASSPENIQYF.

In this sample, this clonotype turned up a few times. The rearrangement joins TRBV6-5 to TRBJ1-2, with D perhaps TRBD1 (6 bases). V gave up 0 bases and J gave up 8 bases, with 13 bases separating them. In germline, CDR1 is MNHEY, CDR2 SVGAGI. The CDR3 runs 14 residues. For the CDR3, the DNA is TGTGCCAGCAGTTACTCGGCCGGGGGCAGCGGCTACACCTTC. As protein: CASSYSAGGSGYTF.

This clonotype was observed a few times. The chain recombines TRBV29-1 with TRBJ2-7; 8 bases fit TRBD1. Per germline, CDR1 SQVTM and CDR2 ANQGSEA. CDR3 size: 12 residues. V was clipped by 4 bases and J by 4 bases; unmatched bases: 3. CDR3 coding DNA: TGCAGCGTTGGGCGGGACAGGTACGAGCAGTACTTC. The encoded protein is CSVGRDRYEQYF.

The rearrangement links TRBV12-3 or TRBV12-4 to TRBJ2-6; D is possibly TRBD1 (5 bases). This CDR3 is 15 amino acids long. V was clipped by 6 bases and J by 2 bases, with 11 bases between them. DNA for the CDR3: TGTGCCAGCAGCCAATCAGGGACTGGGGCCAACGTCCTGACTTTC. Its translation: CASSQSGTGANVLTF.

Here the CDR3 reads CASSFAEGSNYGYTF. The CDR3 DNA reads as TGCGCCAGCAGCTTTGCCGAAGGGAGCAACTATGGCTACACCTTC. V gene TRBV5-1 combines with J gene TRBJ1-2; D unclear. This CDR3 is 15 amino acids long. The V gene lost 2 bases and the J gene lost 2 bases, with 13 bases spanning the gap. From germline, CDR1 is SGHRS and CDR2 YFSETQ.

This clonotype was observed a handful of times. This chain uses TRBV5-5 with TRBJ2-1; TRBD2 matches at 10 bases. Germline-derived CDR1 and CDR2 are SGHKS and YYEKEE (reference sequence). The CDR3 consists of 18 residues. V lost 0 bases to trimming and J lost 2 bases; unmatched junction nucleotides: 8. CDR3 nucleotides: TGTGCCAGCAGCTTGGGTCTAGCGGGAGATTCGACCTACAATGAGCAGTTCTTC. Its protein product is CASSLGLAGDSTYNEQFF. The entire variable domain, with the rest obtained from reference TRBV5-5 and TRBJ2-1, is as follows: DAGVTQSPTHLIKTRGQQVTLRCSPISGHKSVSWYQQVLGQGPQFIFQYYEKEERGRGNFPDRFSARQFPNYSSELNVNALLLGDSALYLCASSLGLAGDSTYNEQFFGPGTRLTVL.

This clonotype occurred once. This could be a read error, since a much larger clone is one nucleotide away. The rearrangement joins TRBV10-3 to TRBJ2-1; 7 nucleotides line up with TRBD1. Matching the DNA end better, TRBJ2-7 makes the J call doubtful. The CDR3 has 15 residues. Looked up from germline, CDR1 is ENHRY and CDR2 is SYGVKD. CDR3 coding DNA: TGTGCCATCAGTACAGGGGTCAACTCCTACAATGAGCAGTACTTC. This encodes CAISTGVNSYNEQYF.

The CDR3 loop reads CASSAGPGNGYTF. The CDR3 DNA reads as TGTGCCAGCAGCGCAGGGCCCGGAAATGGCTACACCTTC. The rearrangement uses TRBV9 and TRBJ1-2, with D possibly TRBD1 on 5 matching bases. The V and J ends lost 3 bases and 6 bases respectively, with 12 bases between them. This CDR3 is built from 13 residues. Germline CDR1 and CDR2: SGDLS and YYNGEE.

This clonotype was counted between two and nine times. This chain connects TRBV5-1 to TRBJ1-1, with no clear D. The germline V and J ends were trimmed by 4 bases and 0 bases, with 7 bases remaining between them. The germline gives CDR1 SGHRS, CDR2 YFSETQ. There are 13 residues in the CDR3. The CDR3 nucleotides are TGCGCCAGCAGCAACGACCTGAACACTGAAGCTTTCTTT. Its translation: CASSNDLNTEAFF.

This clonotype was detected only once. This chain links TRBV4-1 with TRBJ2-3; D is perhaps TRBD2 (5 bases). The ends were cut back, 0 bases at V and 4 bases at J, with 11 bases in the middle. The CDR3 spans 15 residues. Per germline, CDR1 MGHRA and CDR2 YSYEKL. The CDR3 sequence: CASSQDEGNADTQYF. The CDR3, as DNA: TGCGCCAGCAGCCAAGATGAGGGTAATGCAGATACGCAGTATTTT.

The chain recombines TRBV6-5 with TRBJ1-2; possible D gene TRBD1, 5 bases. The CDR3 has 15 residues. Germline V gives CDR1 MNHEY, CDR2 SVGAGI. The germline V and J ends were trimmed by 4 bases and 7 bases, with 19 bases remaining between them. CDR3 DNA: TGTGCCAGCAGTTCCCGGGGGGTAGCGTTGAGTGGCTACACCTTC. Translation: CASSSRGVALSGYTF.

This clonotype was recorded a few times. The chain recombines TRBV12-3 or TRBV12-4 with TRBJ2-7, with TRBD2 matching 8 bases. V lost 3 bases, J lost 4 bases, and 5 bases stayed unmatched. The CDR3 runs 14 residues. CDR3 in amino acids: CASSFGTRGYEQYF. The CDR3 DNA reads as TGTGCCAGCAGTTTTGGGACTAGAGGGTACGAGCAGTACTTC.

The chain is built from TRBV6-6 and TRBJ2-4; 8 bases align to TRBD1. Germline V gene lookup returns CDR1 MNHNY and CDR2 SVGAGI (reference sequence). V gave up 1 base and J gave up 13 bases; unmatched junction bases: 9. The length of the CDR3 is 14 residues. Written as DNA, the CDR3 is TGTGCCAGCAGTTACTTGGACAGGGTTGGCGGGCAGTACTTC. Its protein product is CASSYLDRVGGQYF.